This T cell receptor beta chain is drawn from a study of CD8 T cells in ankylosing spondylitis. Points from the study as a whole: Ankylosing spondylitis blood appeared to be characterized by a TCR beta motif of several highly homologous variants. Earlier authors reported some of these motif variants in reactive arthritis synovial fluid and blood. Matched ankylosing spondylitis synovial fluid reportedly showed significant enrichment of disease-linked clones.

There are 20 residues in the CDR3. V lost 3 bases to trimming and J lost 0 bases; unmatched junction nucleotides: 15. The germline gives CDR1 MGHDK, CDR2 SYGVNS. This clonotype was detected only a few times. Its antigen is undetermined. From the 5' RACE reads, TCRdb called clonotypes with MiXCR, one entry per CDR3 protein. The data show about 540,000 distinct CDR3 sequences, with approximately 12% seen just once and almost 7% held by the top ten. The V and J genes are TRBV25-1 and TRBJ2-1, with 9 nucleotides matching TRBD2. The specimen was blood, either unsorted or a sorted T cell fraction (not recorded which). This sequence was found in a male donor with ankylosing spondylitis. This chain's CDR3 is CASSDLGTERSGSSYNEQFF. For the CDR3, the DNA is TGTGCCAGCAGTGACCTAGGGACAGAACGTAGCGGGAGCTCCTACAATGAGCAGTTCTTC.